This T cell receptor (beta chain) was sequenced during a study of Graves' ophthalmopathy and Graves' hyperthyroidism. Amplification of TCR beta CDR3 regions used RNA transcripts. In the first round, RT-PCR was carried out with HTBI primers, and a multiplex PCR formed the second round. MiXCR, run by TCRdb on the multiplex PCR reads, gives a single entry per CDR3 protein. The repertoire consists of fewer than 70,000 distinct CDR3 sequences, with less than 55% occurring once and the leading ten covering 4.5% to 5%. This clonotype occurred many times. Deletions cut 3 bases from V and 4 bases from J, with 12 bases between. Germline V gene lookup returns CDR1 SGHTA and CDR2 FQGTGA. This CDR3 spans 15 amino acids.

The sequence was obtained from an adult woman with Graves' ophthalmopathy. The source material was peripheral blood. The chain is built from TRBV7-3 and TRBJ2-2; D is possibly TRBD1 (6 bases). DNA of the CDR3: TGTGCCAGCAGCTTGGGGGCCGCGAGCACCGGGGAGCTGTTTTTT. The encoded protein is CASSLGAASTGELFF.